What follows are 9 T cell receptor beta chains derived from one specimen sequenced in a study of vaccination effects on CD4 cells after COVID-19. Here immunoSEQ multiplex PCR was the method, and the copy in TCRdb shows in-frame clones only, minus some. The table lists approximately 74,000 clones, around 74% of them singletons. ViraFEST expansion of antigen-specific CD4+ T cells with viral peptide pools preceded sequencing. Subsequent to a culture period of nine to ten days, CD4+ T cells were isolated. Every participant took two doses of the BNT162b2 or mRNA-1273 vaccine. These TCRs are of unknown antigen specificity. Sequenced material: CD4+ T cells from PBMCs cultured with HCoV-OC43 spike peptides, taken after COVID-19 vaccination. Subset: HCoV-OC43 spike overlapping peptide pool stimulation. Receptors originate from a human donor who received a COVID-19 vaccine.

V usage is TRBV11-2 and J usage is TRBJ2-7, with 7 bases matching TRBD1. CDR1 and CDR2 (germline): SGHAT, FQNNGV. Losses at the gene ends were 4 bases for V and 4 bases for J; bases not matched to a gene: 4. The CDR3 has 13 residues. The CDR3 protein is CASSSGQLYEQYV. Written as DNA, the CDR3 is TGTGCCAGCAGCTCGGGACAGCTATACGAGCAGTACGTC.

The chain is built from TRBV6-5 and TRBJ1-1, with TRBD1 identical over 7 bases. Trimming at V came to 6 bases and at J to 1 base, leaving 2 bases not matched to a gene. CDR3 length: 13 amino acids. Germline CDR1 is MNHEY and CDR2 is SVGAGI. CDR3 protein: CASSGDRNTEAFF. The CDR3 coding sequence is TGTGCCAGCAGCGGGGACAGGAACACTGAAGCTTTCTTT.

The CDR3 DNA sequence: TGTGCCAGCAGCTTAAGGGGCGGTAACTATGGCTACACCTTC. It is translated as CASSLRGGNYGYTF. The chain uses TRBV7-2 and TRBJ1-2; D perhaps matches TRBD1 (5 bases). With 2 bases removed from V and 1 base from J, the gap between germline ends came to 8 bases. CDR3 length: 14 residues. Germline V gene lookup returns CDR1 SGHTA and CDR2 FQGNSA.

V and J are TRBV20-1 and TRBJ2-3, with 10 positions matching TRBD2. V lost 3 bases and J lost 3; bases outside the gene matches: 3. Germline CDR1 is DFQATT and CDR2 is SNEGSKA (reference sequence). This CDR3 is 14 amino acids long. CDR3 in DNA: TGCAGTGCTAGTCCTAGCGGGGGAACAGATACGCAGTATTTT. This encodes CSASPSGGTDTQYF.

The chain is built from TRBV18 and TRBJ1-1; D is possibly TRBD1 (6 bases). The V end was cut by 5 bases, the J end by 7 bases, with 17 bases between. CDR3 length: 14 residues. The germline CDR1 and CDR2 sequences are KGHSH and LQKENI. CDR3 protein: CASSFDRPPDEAFF. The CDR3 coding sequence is TGTGCCAGCTCATTCGACAGGCCTCCCGATGAAGCTTTCTTT. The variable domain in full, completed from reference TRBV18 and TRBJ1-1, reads NAGVMQNPRHLVRRRGQEARLRCSPMKGHSHVYWYRQLPEEGLKFMVYLQKENIIDESGMPKERFSAEFPKEGPSILRIQQVVRGDSAAYFCASSFDRPPDEAFFGQGTRLTVV.

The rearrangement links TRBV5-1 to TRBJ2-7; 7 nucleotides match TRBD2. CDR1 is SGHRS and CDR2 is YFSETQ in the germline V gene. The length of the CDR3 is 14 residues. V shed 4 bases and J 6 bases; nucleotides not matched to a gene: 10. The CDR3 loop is CASSDGGGGLEQYV. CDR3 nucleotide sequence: TGCGCCAGCAGCGATGGAGGCGGGGGTCTCGAGCAGTACGTC.

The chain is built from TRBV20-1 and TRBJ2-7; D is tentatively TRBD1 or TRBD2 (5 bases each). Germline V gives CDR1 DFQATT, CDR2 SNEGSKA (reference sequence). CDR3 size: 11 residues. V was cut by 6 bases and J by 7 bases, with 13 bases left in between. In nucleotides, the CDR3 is TGCAGTGCCATACGGGGCCGTGAGCAGTACGTC. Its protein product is CSAIRGREQYV.

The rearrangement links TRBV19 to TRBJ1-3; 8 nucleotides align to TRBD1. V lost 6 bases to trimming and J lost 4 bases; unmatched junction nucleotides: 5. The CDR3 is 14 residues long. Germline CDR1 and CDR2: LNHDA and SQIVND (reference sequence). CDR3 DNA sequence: TGTGCCAGTAGACCAGGGGGCGCCGGAAACACCATATATTTT. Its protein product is CASRPGGAGNTIYF.

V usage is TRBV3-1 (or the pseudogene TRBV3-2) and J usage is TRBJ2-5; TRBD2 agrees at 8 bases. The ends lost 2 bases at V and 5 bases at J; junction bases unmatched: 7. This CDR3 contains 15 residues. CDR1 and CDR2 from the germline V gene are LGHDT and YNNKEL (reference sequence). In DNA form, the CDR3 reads TGTGCCAGCAGCCAAACGAGCGGGGGCAGGGAGACCCAGTACTTC. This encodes CASSQTSGGRETQYF.